The source of this T cell receptor beta chain is a study of tumour-infiltrating T cells in Burkitt lymphoma. About the study: Repertoire clonality predicted overall and progression-free survival.

Data came from immunoSEQ multiplex PCR; TCRdb stores just in-frame clones and leaves some out. The sample has roughly 1,500 clones, roughly 93% seen once. V gave up 4 bases and J gave up 2 bases, with 6 bases separating them. From germline, CDR1 is MNHEY and CDR2 SVGAGI. The CDR3 contains 13 residues. V gene TRBV6-5 combines with J gene TRBJ2-1; no definite D call. This clonotype originated in a human donor with diffuse large B-cell lymphoma. The sequenced sample consisted of tumor tissue. CDR3 region: CASSLSAYNEQFF. The CDR3 coding sequence is TGTGCCAGCAGTTTATCAGCCTACAATGAGCAGTTCTTC.